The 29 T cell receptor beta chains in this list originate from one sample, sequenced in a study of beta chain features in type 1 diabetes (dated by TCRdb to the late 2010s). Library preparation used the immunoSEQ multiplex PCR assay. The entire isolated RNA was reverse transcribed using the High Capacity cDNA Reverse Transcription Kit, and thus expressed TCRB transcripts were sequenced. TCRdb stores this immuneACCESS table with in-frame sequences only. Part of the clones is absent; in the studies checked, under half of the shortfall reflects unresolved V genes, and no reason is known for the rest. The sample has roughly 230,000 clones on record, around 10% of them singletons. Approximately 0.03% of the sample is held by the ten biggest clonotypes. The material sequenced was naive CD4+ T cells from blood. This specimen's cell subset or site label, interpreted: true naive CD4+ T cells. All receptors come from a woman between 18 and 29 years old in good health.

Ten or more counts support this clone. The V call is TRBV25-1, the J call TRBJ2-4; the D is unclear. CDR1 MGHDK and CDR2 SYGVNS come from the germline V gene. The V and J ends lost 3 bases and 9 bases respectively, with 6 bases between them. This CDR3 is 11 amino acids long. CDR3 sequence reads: CASSDPTIQYF. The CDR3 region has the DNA TGTGCCAGCAGTGACCCTACCATTCAGTACTTC.

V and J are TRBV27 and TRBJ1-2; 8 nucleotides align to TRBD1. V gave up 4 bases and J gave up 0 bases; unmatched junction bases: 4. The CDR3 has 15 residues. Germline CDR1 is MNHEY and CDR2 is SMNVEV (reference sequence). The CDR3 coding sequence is TGTGCCAGCAGTTGGACAGGGAAGCCTAACTATGGCTACACCTTC. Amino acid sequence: CASSWTGKPNYGYTF.

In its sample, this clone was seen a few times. CDR3: CASSALSSGANVLTF. CDR3 sequence (DNA): TGTGCCAGCAGCGCACTTAGCTCTGGGGCCAACGTCCTGACTTTC. The chain links TRBV9 to TRBJ2-6; no clear D. V lost 3 bases and J 0 bases, leaving 7 bases between the germline ends. CDR1 SGDLS and CDR2 YYNGEE come from the germline V gene. The CDR3 is 15 residues long.

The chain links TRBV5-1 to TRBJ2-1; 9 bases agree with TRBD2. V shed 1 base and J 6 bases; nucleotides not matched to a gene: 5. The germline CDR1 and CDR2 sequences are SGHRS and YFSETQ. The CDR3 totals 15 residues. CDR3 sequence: CASSLLAGRGNEQFF. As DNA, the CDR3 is TGCGCCAGCAGCTTGCTAGCGGGACGGGGCAATGAGCAGTTCTTC.

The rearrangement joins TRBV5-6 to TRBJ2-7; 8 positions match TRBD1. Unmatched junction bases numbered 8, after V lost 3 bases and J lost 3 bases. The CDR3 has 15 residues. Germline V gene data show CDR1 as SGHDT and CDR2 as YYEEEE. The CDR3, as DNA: TGTGCCAGCAGCTCCCGGGACAGGTGGTACTACGAGCAGTACTTC. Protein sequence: CASSSRDRWYYEQYF.

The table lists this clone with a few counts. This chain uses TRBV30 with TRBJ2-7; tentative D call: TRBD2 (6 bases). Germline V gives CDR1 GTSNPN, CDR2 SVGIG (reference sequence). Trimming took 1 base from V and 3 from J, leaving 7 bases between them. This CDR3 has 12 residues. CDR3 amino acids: CAWSAGDYEQYF. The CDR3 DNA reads TGTGCCTGGAGTGCGGGAGACTACGAGCAGTACTTC.

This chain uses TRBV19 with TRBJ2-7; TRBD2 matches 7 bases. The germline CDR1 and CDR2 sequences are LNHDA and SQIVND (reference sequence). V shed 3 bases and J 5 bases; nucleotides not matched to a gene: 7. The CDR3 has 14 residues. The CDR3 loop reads CASSINALANEQYF. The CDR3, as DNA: TGTGCCAGTAGTATTAATGCACTAGCGAACGAGCAGTACTTC. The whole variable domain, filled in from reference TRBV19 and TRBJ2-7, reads DGGITQSPKYLFRKEGQNVTLSCEQNLNHDAMYWYRQDPGQGLRLIYYSQIVNDFQKGDIAEGYSVSREKKESFPLTVTSAQKNPTAFYLCASSINALANEQYFGPGTRLTVT.

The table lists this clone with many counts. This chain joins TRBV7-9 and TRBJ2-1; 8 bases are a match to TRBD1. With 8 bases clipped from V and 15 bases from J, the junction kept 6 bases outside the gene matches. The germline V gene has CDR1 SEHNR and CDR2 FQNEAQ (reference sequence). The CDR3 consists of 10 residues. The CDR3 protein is CASQGQEMFF. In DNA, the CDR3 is TGTGCCAGCCAGGGACAGGAGATGTTCTTC.

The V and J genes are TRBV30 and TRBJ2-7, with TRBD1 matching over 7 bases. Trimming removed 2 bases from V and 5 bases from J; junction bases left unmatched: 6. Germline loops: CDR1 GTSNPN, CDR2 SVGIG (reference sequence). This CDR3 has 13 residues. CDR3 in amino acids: CAWSIQGFDEQYF. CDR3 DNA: TGTGCCTGGAGTATACAGGGGTTCGACGAGCAGTACTTC.

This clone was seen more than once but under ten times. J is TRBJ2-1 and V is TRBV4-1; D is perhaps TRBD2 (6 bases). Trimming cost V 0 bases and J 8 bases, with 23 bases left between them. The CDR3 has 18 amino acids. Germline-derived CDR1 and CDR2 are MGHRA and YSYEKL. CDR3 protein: CASSQDMGLAGNLDEQFF. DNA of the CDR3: TGCGCCAGCAGCCAAGATATGGGACTGGCGGGGAACTTGGATGAGCAGTTCTTC.

CDR3: CASGAKEGVRSYEQYF. The CDR3 bases are TGTGCTAGTGGTGCCAAGGAGGGAGTCAGGTCCTACGAGCAGTACTTC. The J gene is TRBJ2-7, the V gene TRBV12-5; maybe TRBD2 (6 bases). CDR1 and CDR2 from the germline V gene are LGHNT and FRNRAP. The CDR3 consists of 16 residues. Trimming removed 5 bases from V and 1 base from J, with 18 bases in between.

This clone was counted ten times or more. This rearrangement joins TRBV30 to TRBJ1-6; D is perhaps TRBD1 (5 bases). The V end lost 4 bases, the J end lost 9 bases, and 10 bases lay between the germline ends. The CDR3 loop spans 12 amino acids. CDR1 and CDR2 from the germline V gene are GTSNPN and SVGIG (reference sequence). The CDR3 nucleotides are TGTGCCTGGACTAGGAGGGGTTCACCCCTCCACTTT. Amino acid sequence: CAWTRRGSPLHF.

CDR3 coding DNA: TGTGCCAGCAGTTGGACAGGGAATGGGGAGACCCAGTACTTC. As protein: CASSWTGNGETQYF. The chain joins TRBV27 to TRBJ2-5, with 8 bases that match TRBD1. CDR1 MNHEY and CDR2 SMNVEV come from the germline V gene (reference sequence). The CDR3 is made up of 14 amino acids. The trim removed 4 bases at V and 5 bases at J, leaving 6 bases unmatched.

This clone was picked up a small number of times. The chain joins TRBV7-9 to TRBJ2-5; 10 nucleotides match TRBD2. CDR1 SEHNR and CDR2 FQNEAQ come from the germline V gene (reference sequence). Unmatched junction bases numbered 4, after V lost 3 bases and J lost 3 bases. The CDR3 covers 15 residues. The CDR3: CASSFWLAGEETQYF. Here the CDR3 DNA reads TGTGCCAGCAGCTTCTGGCTAGCGGGAGAAGAGACCCAGTACTTC.

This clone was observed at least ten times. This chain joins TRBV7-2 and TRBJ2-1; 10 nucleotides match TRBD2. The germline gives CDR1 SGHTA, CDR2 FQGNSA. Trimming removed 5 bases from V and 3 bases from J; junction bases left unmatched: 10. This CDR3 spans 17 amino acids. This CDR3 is CASSLGLAELYYNEQFF. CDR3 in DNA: TGTGCCAGCAGCCTCGGACTAGCGGAGTTGTACTACAATGAGCAGTTCTTC. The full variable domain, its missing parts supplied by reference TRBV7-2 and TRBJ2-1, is GAGVSQSPSNKVTEKGKDVELRCDPISGHTALYWYRQSLGQGLEFLIYFQGNSAPDKSGLPSDRFSAERTGGSVSTLTIQRTQQEDSAVYLCASSLGLAELYYNEQFFGPGTRLTVL.

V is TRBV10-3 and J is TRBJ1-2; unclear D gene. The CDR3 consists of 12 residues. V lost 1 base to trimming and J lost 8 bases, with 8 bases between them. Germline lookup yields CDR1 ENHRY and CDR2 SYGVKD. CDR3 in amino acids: CAISEFSEGYTF. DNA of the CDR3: TGTGCCATCAGTGAGTTCAGCGAGGGCTACACCTTC.

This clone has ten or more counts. For the CDR3, the DNA is TGTGCCACCAGCAATCCTAGCGGGGGAATTGTCTACGAGCAGTACTTC. This encodes CATSNPSGGIVYEQYF. The chain joins TRBV15 to TRBJ2-7; the match to TRBD2 covers 10 bases. Per the germline V gene, CDR1 is LNHNV and CDR2 is YYDKDF (reference sequence). The CDR3 covers 16 residues. V lost 4 bases and J lost 3; bases outside the gene matches: 9.

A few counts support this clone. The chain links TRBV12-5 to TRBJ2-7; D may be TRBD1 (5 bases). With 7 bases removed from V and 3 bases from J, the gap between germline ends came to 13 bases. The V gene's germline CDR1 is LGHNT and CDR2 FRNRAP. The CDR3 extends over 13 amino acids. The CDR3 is CASAIKGFYEQYF. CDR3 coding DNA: TGTGCTAGTGCCATCAAGGGGTTCTACGAGCAGTACTTC. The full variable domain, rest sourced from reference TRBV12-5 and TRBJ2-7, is DARVTQTPRHKVTEMGQEVTMRCQPILGHNTVFWYRQTMMQGLELLAYFRNRAPLDDSGMPKDRFSAEMPDATLATLKIQPSEPRDSAVYFCASAIKGFYEQYFGPGTRLTVT.

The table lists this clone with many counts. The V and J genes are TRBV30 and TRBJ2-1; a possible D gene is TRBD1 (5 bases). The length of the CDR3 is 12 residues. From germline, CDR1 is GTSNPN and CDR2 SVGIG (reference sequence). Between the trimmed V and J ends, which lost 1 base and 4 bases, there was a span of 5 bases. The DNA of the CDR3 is TGTGCCTGGAGTGGACAGTACAATGAGCAGTTCTTC. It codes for CAWSGQYNEQFF.

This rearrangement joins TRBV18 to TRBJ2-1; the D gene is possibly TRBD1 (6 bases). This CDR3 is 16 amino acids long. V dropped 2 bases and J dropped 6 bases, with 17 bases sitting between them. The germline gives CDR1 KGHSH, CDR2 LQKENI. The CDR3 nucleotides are TGTGCCAGCTCACCAGCTATTACAGGGATGGGCAATGAGCAGTTCTTC. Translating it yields CASSPAITGMGNEQFF.

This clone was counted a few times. The CDR3 loop is CASSLITGRANNEQFF. The CDR3, as DNA: TGTGCCAGCAGCTTAATCACCGGGAGGGCCAACAATGAGCAGTTCTTC. The chain carries TRBV7-9 and TRBJ2-1; 8 positions match TRBD2. Germline V gives CDR1 SEHNR, CDR2 FQNEAQ (reference sequence). The CDR3 is made up of 16 amino acids. Trimming took 2 bases from V and 5 from J; bases not matched to a gene: 8.

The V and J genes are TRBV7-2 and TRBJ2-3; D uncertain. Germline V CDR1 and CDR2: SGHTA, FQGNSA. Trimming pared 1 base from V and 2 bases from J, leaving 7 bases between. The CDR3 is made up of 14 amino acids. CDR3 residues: CASSLVSSTDTQYF. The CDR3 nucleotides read TGTGCCAGCAGCTTAGTGAGCTCCACAGATACGCAGTATTTT.

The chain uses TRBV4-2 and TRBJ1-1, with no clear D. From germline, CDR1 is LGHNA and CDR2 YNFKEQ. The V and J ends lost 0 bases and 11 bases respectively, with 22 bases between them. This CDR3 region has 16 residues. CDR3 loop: CASSQDQRRPPDGAFF. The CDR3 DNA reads TGTGCCAGCAGCCAAGATCAGAGGCGTCCTCCCGATGGGGCTTTCTTT.

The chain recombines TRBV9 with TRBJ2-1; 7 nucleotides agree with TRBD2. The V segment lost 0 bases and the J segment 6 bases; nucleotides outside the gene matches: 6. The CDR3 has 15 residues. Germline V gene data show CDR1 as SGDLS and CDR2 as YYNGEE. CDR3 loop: CASSVAGGPFNEQFF. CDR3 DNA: TGTGCCAGCAGCGTAGCGGGGGGTCCTTTCAATGAGCAGTTCTTC.

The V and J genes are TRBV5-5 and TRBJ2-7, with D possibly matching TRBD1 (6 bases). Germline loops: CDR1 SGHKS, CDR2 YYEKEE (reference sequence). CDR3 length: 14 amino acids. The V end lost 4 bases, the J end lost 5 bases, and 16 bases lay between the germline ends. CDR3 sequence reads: CASSPGPTGHEQYF. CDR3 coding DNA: TGTGCCAGCAGCCCCGGCCCTACAGGGCACGAGCAGTACTTC.

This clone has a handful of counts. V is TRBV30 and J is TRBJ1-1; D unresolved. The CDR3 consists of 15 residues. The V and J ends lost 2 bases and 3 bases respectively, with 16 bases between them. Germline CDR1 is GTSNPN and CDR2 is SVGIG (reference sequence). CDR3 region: CAWSPGSRADTEAFF. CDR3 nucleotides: TGTGCCTGGAGTCCGGGGTCCCGAGCAGACACTGAAGCTTTCTTT.

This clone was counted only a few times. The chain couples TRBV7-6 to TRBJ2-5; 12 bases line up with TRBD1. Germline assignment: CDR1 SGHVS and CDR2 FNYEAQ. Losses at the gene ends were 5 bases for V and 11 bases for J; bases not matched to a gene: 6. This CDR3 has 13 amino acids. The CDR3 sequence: CASSPRDRGHQYF. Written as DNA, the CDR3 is TGTGCCAGCAGCCCCCGGGACAGGGGGCATCAGTACTTC.

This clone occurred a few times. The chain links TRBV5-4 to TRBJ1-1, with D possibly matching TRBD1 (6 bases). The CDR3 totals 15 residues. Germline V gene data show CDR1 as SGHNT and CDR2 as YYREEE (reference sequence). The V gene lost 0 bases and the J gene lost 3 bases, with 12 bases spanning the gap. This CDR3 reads CASSLARTGHTEAFF. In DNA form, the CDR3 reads TGTGCCAGCAGCTTGGCCCGAACAGGGCACACTGAAGCTTTCTTT.

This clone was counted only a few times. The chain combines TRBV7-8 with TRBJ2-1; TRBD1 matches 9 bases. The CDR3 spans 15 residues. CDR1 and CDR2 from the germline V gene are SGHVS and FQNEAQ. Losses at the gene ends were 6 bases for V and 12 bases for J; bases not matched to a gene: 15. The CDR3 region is CASSLGQGKPSVQFF. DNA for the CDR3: TGTGCCAGCAGTCTCGGACAGGGGAAACCGTCCGTGCAGTTCTTC. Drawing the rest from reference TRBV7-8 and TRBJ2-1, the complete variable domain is GAGVSQSPRYKVAKRGQDVALRCDPISGHVSLFWYQQALGQGPEFLTYFQNEAQLDKSGLPSDRFFAERPEGSVSTLKIQRTQQEDSAVYLCASSLGQGKPSVQFFGPGTRLTVL.